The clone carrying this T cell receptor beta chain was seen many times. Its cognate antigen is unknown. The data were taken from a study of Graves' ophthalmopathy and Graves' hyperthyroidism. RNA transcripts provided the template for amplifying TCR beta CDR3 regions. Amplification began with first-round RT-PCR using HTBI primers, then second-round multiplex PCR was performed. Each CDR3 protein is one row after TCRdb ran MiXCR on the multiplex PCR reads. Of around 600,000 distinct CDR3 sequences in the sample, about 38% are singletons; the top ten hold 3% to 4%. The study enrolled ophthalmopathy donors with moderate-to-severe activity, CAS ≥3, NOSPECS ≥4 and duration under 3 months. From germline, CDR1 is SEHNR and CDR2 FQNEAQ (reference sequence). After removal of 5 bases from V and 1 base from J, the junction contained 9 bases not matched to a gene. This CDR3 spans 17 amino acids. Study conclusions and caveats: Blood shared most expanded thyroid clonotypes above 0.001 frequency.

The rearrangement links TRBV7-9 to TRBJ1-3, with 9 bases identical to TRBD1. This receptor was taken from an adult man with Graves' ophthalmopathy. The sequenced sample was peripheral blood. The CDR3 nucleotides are TGTGCCAGCAGCCTAACGGGACAGGGCCGTTCTGGAAACACCATATATTTT. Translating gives CASSLTGQGRSGNTIYF.